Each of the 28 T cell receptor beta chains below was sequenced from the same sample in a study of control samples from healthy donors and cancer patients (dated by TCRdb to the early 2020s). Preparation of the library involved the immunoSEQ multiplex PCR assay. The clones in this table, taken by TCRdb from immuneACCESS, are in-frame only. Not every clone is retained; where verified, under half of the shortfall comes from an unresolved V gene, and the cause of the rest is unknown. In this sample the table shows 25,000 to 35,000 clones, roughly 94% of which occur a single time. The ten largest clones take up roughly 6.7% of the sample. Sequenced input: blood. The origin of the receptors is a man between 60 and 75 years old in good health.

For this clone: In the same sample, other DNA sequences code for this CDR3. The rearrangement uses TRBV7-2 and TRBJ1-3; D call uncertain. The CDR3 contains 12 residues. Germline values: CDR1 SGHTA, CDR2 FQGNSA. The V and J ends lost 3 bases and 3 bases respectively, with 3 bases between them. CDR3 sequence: CASSFGGNTIYF. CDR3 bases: TGTGCCAGCAGCTTTGGTGGAAACACCATATATTTT.

CDR3 sequence: CASSPGQPLYEQYF. The CDR3, as DNA: TGTGCCAGCAGCCCGGGACAGCCTCTCTACGAGCAGTACTTC. V gene TRBV7-9 combines with J gene TRBJ2-7, with 7 bases matching TRBD1. The CDR3 is made up of 14 amino acids. Trimming at V came to 5 bases and at J to 3 bases, leaving 7 bases not matched to a gene. Germline CDR1 SEHNR, CDR2 FQNEAQ (reference sequence).

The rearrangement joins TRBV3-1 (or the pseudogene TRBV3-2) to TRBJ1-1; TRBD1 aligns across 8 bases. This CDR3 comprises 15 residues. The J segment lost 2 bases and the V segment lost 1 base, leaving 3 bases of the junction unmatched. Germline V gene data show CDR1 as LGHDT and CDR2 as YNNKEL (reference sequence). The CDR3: CASSQGGQDNTEAFF. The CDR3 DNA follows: TGTGCCAGCAGCCAAGGGGGACAGGACAACACTGAAGCTTTCTTT.

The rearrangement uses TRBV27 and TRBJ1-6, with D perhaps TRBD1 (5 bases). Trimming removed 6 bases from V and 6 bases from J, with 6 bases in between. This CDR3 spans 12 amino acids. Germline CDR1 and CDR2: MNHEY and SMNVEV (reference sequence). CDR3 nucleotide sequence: TGTGCCAGCAGCGGGACTAATTCACCCCTCCACTTT. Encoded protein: CASSGTNSPLHF.

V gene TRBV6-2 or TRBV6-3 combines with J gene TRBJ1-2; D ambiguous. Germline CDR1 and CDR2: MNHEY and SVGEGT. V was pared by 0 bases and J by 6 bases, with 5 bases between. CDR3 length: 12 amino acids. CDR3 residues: CASSYSWDGYTF. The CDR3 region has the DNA TGTGCCAGCAGTTACTCGTGGGATGGCTACACCTTC.

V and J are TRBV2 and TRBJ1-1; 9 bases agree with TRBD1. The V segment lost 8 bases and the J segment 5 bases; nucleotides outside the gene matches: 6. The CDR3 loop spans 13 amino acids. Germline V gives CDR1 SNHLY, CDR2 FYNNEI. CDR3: CASAGQGGTEAFF. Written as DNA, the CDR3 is TGTGCCAGCGCGGGACAGGGAGGGACTGAAGCTTTCTTT.

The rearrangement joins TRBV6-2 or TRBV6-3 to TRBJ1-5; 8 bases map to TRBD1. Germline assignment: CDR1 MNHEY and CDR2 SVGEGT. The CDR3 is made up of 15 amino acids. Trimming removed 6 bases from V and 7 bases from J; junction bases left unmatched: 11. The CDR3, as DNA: TGTGCCAGCAGCCGATGGCTACAGGGGGACCAGCCCCAGCATTTT. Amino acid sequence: CASSRWLQGDQPQHF.

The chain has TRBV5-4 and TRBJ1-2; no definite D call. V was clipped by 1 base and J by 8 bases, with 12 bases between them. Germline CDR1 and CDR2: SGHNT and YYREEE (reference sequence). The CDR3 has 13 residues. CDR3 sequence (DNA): TGTGCCAGCAGCTTGACGCCGTTCGGGGGCTACACCTTC. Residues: CASSLTPFGGYTF.

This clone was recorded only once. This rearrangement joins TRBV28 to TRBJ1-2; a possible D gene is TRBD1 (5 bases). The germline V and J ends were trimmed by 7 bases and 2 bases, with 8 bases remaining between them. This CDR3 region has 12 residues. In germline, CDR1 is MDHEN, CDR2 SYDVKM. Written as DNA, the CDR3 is TGTGCCAGCATTAAGGGGAACTATGGCTACACCTTC. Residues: CASIKGNYGYTF.

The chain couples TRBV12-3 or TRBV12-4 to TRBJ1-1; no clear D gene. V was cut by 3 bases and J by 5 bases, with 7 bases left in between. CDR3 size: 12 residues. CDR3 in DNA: TGTGCCAGCAGTTTCGGGGTTACTGAAGCTTTCTTT. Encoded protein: CASSFGVTEAFF.

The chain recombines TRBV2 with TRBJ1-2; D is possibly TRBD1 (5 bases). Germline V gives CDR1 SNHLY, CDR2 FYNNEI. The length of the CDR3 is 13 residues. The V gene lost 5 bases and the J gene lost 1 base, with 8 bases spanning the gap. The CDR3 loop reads CASSLTVNYGYTF. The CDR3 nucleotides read TGTGCCAGCAGTCTGACAGTTAACTATGGCTACACCTTC.

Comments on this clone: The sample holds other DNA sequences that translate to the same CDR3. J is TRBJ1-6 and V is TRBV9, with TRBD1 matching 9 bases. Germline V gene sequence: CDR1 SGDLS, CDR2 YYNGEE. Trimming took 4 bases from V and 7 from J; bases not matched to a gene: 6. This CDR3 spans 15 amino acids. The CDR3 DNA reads TGTGCCAGCAGCCCAAGACAGGGGGAGAATTCACCCCTCCACTTT. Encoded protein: CASSPRQGENSPLHF.

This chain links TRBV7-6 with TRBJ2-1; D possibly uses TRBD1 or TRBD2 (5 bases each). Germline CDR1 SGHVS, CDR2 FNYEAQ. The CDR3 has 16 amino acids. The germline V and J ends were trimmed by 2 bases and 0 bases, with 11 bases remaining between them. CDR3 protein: CASSLRLGTSYNEQFF. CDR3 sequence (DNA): TGTGCCAGCAGCTTAAGGCTGGGGACCTCCTACAATGAGCAGTTCTTC.

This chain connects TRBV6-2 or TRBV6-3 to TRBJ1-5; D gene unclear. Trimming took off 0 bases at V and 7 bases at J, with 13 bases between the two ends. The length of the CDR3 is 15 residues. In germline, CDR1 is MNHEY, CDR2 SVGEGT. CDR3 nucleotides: TGTGCCAGCAGTTACTCTGGAGACACGGGACAGCCCCAGCATTTT. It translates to CASSYSGDTGQPQHF.

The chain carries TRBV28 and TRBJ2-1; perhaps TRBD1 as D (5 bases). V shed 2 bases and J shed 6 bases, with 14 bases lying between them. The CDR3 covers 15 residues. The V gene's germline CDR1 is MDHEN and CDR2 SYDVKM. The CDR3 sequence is CASSLRGAGSNEQFF. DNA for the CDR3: TGTGCCAGCAGTTTAAGAGGAGCAGGGTCCAATGAGCAGTTCTTC.

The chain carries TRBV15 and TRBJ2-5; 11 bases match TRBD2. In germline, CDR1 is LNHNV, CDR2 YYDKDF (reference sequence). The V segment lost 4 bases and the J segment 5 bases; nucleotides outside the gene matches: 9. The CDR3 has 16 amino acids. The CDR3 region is CATSKGLADPTETQYF. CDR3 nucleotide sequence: TGTGCCACCAGCAAGGGACTAGCGGATCCGACGGAGACCCAGTACTTC.

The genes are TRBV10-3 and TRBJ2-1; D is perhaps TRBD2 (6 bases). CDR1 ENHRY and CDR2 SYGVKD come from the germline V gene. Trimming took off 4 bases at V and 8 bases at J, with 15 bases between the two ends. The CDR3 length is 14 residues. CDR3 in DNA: TGTGCCATCAGTGTGGCGGGAATCGGAGATGAGCAGTTCTTC. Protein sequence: CAISVAGIGDEQFF.

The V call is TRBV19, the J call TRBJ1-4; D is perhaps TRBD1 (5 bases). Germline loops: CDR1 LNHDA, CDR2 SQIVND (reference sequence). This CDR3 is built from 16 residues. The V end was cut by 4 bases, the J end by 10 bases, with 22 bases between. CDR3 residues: CASSNRVALGDGKLFF. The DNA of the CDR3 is TGTGCCAGTAGTAACCGGGTCGCCCTGGGGGATGGAAAACTGTTTTTT.

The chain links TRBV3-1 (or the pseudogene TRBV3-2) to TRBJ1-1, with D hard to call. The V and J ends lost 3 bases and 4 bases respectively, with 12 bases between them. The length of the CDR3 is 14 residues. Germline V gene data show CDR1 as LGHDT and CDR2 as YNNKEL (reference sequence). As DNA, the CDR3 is TGTGCCAGCAGCCACGGGAGAAGCGGCACTGAAGCTTTCTTT. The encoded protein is CASSHGRSGTEAFF.

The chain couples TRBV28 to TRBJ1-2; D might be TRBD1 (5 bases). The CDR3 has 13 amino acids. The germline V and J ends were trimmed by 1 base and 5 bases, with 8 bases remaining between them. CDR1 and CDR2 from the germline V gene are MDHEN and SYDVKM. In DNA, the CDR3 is TGTGCCAGCAGTTTATCCGGGGCGTATGGCTACACCTTC. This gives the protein CASSLSGAYGYTF.

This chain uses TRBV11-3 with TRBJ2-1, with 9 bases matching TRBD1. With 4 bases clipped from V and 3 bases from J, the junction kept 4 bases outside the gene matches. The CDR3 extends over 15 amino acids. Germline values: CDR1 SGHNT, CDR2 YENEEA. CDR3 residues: CASSSGTGRYNEQFF. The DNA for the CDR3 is TGTGCCAGCAGCTCCGGGACAGGGCGCTACAATGAGCAGTTCTTC.

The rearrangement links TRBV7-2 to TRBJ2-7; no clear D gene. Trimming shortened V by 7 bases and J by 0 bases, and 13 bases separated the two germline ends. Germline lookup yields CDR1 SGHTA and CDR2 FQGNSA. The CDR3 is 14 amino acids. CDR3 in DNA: TGTGCCAGCATGACGACACCCAGCTCCTACGAGCAGTACTTC. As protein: CASMTTPSSYEQYF.

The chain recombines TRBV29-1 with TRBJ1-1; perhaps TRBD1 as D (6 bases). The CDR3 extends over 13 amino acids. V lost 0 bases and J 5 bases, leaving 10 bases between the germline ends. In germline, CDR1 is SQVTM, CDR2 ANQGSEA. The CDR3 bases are TGCAGCGTTGAAGACCAGGGGAGAACTGAAGCTTTCTTT. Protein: CSVEDQGRTEAFF.

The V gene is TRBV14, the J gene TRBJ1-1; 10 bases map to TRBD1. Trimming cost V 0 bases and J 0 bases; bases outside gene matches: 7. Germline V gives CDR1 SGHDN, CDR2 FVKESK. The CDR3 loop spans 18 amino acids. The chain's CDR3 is CASSQDPRDRGLNTEAFF. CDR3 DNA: TGTGCCAGCAGCCAAGATCCCCGGGACAGGGGTCTGAACACTGAAGCTTTCTTT.

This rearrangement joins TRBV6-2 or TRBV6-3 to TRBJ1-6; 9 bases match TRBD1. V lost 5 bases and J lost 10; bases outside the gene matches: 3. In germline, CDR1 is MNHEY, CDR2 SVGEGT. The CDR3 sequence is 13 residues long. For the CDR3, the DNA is TGTGCCAGCAGTAGGACAGGGGAATCACCCCTCCACTTT. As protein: CASSRTGESPLHF.

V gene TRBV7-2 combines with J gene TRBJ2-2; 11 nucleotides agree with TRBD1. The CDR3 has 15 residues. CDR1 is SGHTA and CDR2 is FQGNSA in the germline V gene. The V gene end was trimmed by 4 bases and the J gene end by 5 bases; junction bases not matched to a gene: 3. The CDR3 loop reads CASSWDRGMTGELFF. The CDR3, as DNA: TGTGCCAGCAGCTGGGACAGGGGGATGACCGGGGAGCTGTTTTTT.

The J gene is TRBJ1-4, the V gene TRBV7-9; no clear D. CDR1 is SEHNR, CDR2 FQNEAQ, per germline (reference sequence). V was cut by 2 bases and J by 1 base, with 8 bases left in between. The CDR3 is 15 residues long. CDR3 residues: CASSLSVITNEKLFF. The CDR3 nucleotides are TGTGCCAGCAGCTTATCAGTTATAACTAATGAAAAACTGTTTTTT.

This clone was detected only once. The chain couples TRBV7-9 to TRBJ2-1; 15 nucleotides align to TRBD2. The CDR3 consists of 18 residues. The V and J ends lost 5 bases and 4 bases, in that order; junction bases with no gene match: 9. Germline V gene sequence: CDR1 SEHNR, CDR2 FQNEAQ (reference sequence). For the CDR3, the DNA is TGTGCCAGCAGCCTGGGACTAGCGGGGGGTCCTTCTTACAATGAGCAGTTCTTC. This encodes CASSLGLAGGPSYNEQFF.